This T cell receptor beta chain was found in a study of blood T cells in healthy people across ages. A sample-barcoded 5' primer and a J-beta primer mix were used in a second PCR of roughly 7 to 12 cycles. Sequencing of every sample gave 2.5 million or more CDR3-containing paired-end reads. TCRdb reanalysed the 5' RACE reads using MiXCR and keeps one entry per CDR3 protein. The sample holds some 1,000,000 distinct CDR3 sequences, around 25% seen once. The sample also formed part of further work on T cells of mothers and their children. From that paper: Not a single persistent microchimeric T cell clone was detected.

The receptor's source is a girl aged 2 to 9 in good health. Sequencing used blood.

CDR3 bases: TGTGCCAGCAGTGAGGGGCGGGGCGAAGAGACCCAGTACTTC. The encoded protein is CASSEGRGEETQYF. This chain links TRBV6-1 with TRBJ2-5, with D possibly matching TRBD2 (6 bases). CDR3 length: 14 amino acids. Trimming cost V 3 bases and J 3 bases, with 11 bases left between them. Germline V gene sequence: CDR1 MNHNS, CDR2 SASEGT.